This T cell receptor (beta chain) was profiled in a study of PD-L1 blockade in urothelial cancer. Study-level background: Most patients, about 85% of the roughly 29, were males with bladder-origin cancer.

Generated by immunoSEQ multiplex PCR, the TCRdb table keeps only in-frame clones and is missing some. Of around 50,000 clones in the sample, under 85% were seen once. Documented time point: peripheral blood 6 weeks after treatment start. Urothelial carcinoma affected the patients, and it was locally advanced or metastatic. The CDR3 runs 15 residues. The germline V gene has CDR1 SGHDN and CDR2 FVKESK. V lost 5 bases, J lost 1 base, and 12 bases lay in between. The sample was PBMCs, taken around atezolizumab (anti-PD-L1) treatment. This TCR came from a man aged 50 or older with urothelial cancer. The chain links TRBV14 to TRBJ1-3, with unresolved D. Here the CDR3 reads CASSSRVISGNTIYF. The CDR3, as DNA: TGTGCCAGCAGCTCAAGAGTCATTTCTGGAAACACCATATATTTT.